The next 26 T cell receptor beta chains were all read from a single sample in a study of identical twins. In TCRdb, the 5' RACE reads were re-called with MiXCR into one record per CDR3 protein. There are some 600,000 distinct CDR3 sequences in the sample; roughly 7.2% occur only once, and 1.6% lies in the top ten. The same data also contributed to another study, on yellow fever vaccine responses in identical twins.

The material sequenced was PBMCs. The receptor source for this set is a woman aged 18-29 years in good health.

This clonotype was detected only a few times. V and J are TRBV15 and TRBJ2-3; D not certain. The CDR3 spans 16 residues. Per the germline V gene, CDR1 is LNHNV and CDR2 is YYDKDF (reference sequence). Trimming took off 0 bases at V and 2 bases at J, with 12 bases between the two ends. The CDR3 is CATSRERVSNTDTQYF. Here the CDR3 DNA reads TGTGCCACCAGCAGAGAACGCGTCTCGAACACAGATACGCAGTATTTT.

This clonotype has a handful of counts. This chain's CDR3 is CASSTKLAGGNNEQFF. DNA for the CDR3: TGTGCCAGCAGCACGAAGCTAGCGGGAGGGAACAATGAGCAGTTCTTC. This chain joins TRBV5-5 and TRBJ2-1, with 12 bases aligning to TRBD2. There are 16 residues in the CDR3. V lost 4 bases to trimming and J lost 5 bases; unmatched junction nucleotides: 7. Looked up from germline, CDR1 is SGHKS and CDR2 is YYEKEE (reference sequence).

CDR3 region: CASRSLGWDEQFF. The CDR3 nucleotides read TGTGCCAGCAGATCCCTTGGATGGGACGAGCAGTTCTTC. The chain combines TRBV12-3 or TRBV12-4 with TRBJ2-1; D might be TRBD1 or TRBD2, each matching 5 bases. The V gene lost 6 bases and the J gene lost 10 bases, with 16 bases spanning the gap. This CDR3 is built from 13 residues.

This clonotype has a count of ten or more. The chain is built from TRBV20-1 and TRBJ2-5; the D gene is possibly TRBD1 (6 bases). CDR1 and CDR2 from the germline V gene are DFQATT and SNEGSKA (reference sequence). This CDR3 has 14 amino acids. V dropped 5 bases and J dropped 3 bases, with 16 bases sitting between them. As DNA, the CDR3 is TGCAGTGCTGCGGGTGGGGGCCCCAAAGAGACCCAGTACTTC. It encodes CSAAGGGPKETQYF.

The chain couples TRBV7-9 to TRBJ2-7, with TRBD1 identical over 9 bases. Germline V CDR1 and CDR2: SEHNR, FQNEAQ (reference sequence). The V segment lost 5 bases and the J segment 6 bases; nucleotides outside the gene matches: 11. The CDR3 is 15 amino acids. The CDR3 DNA is TGTGCCAGCAGCCATCCCGGGACAGGGTTGCGCGAGCAGTACTTC. Amino acids: CASSHPGTGLREQYF.

This clonotype was picked up a small number of times. The rearrangement uses TRBV27 and TRBJ2-1, with unresolved D. V lost 3 bases and J lost 9, with 9 bases in between. The germline gives CDR1 MNHEY, CDR2 SMNVEV (reference sequence). CDR3 size: 12 residues. CDR3 in amino acids: CASSLRQSEQFF. The CDR3 bases are TGTGCCAGCAGTTTGAGGCAATCTGAGCAGTTCTTC.

The V and J genes are TRBV6-5 and TRBJ2-7, with TRBD1 matching over 7 bases. The CDR3 length is 16 residues. Germline CDR1 MNHEY, CDR2 SVGAGI. V shed 4 bases and J 0 bases; nucleotides not matched to a gene: 9. The CDR3 nucleotides read TGTGCCAGCAGTTCTCACCCACAGGGGCCCTCCTACGAGCAGTACGTC. It translates to CASSSHPQGPSYEQYV.

This clonotype was counted between two and nine times. The genes are TRBV7-8 and TRBJ2-7, with 9 bases aligning to TRBD2. CDR3 size: 16 residues. Per the germline V gene, CDR1 is SGHVS and CDR2 is FQNEAQ. The V and J ends lost 5 bases and 3 bases, in that order; junction bases with no gene match: 11. The chain's CDR3 is CASSPSASGMGYEQYF. CDR3 bases: TGTGCCAGCAGCCCGTCGGCTAGCGGGATGGGCTACGAGCAGTACTTC.

This clonotype was found many times. The rearrangement uses TRBV12-3 or TRBV12-4 and TRBJ1-5, with D unclear. The V and J ends lost 5 bases and 0 bases respectively, with 8 bases between them. This CDR3 contains 14 residues. The CDR3 DNA is TGTGCCAGCAGTCCTCTAAATAGCAATCAGCCCCAGCATTTT. It codes for CASSPLNSNQPQHF.

This clonotype was counted many times. The chain combines TRBV7-3 with TRBJ2-1; tentatively, D is TRBD1 or TRBD2 (5 bases each). Between the trimmed V and J ends, which lost 5 bases and 5 bases, there was a span of 7 bases. In germline, CDR1 is SGHTA, CDR2 FQGTGA. CDR3 size: 12 residues. The chain's CDR3 is CASSRGDNEQFF. For the CDR3, the DNA is TGTGCCAGCAGCAGAGGGGACAATGAGCAGTTCTTC.

A single count supports this clonotype. Since a much larger clone is just one base distant, this may be a read error. The chain joins TRBV4-2 to TRBJ2-3, with D perhaps matching TRBD2 (6 bases). Trimming pared 1 base from V and 5 bases from J, leaving 10 bases between. This CDR3 contains 14 residues. Per the germline V gene, CDR1 is LGHNA and CDR2 is YNFKEQ. The CDR3 protein is CASSQGDSGDTQYF. The CDR3 DNA is TGTGCCAGCAGCCAAGGGGATAGCGGAGATACGCAGTATTTT.

Many counts were recorded for this clonotype. V usage is TRBV9 and J usage is TRBJ2-3, with unresolved D. The CDR3 is 16 residues long. Trimming took 4 bases from V and 0 from J, leaving 15 bases between them. CDR1 and CDR2 from the germline V gene are SGDLS and YYNGEE. In DNA, the CDR3 is TGTGCCAGCAGCACCCTCCCCTCGGGCAGCACAGATACGCAGTATTTT. Translating gives CASSTLPSGSTDTQYF.

In its sample, this clonotype was seen a few times. The V call is TRBV12-3 or TRBV12-4, the J call TRBJ2-7; D is unclear. The ends were cut back, 5 bases at V and 2 bases at J, with 19 bases in the middle. The CDR3 consists of 16 residues. The CDR3 spells CASSTTRRERTYEQYF. CDR3 DNA sequence: TGTGCCAGCAGTACAACCAGAAGGGAAAGAACCTACGAGCAGTACTTC.

This clonotype was seen more than once but under ten times. The chain carries TRBV5-1 and TRBJ2-6; D is uncertain. V was pared by 5 bases and J by 0 bases, with 12 bases between. Germline CDR1 is SGHRS and CDR2 is YFSETQ. The CDR3 length is 16 residues. The DNA for the CDR3 is TGCGCCAGCAGGTCATCAGCGCTCTCTGGGGCCAACGTCCTGACTTTC. This codes for CASRSSALSGANVLTF.

This clonotype was detected many times. The chain recombines TRBV7-2 with TRBJ1-1; TRBD1 agrees at 8 bases. The CDR3 extends over 13 amino acids. The V and J ends lost 6 bases and 1 base, in that order; junction bases with no gene match: 1. Per the germline V gene, CDR1 is SGHTA and CDR2 is FQGNSA. CDR3 sequence: CASRQGANTEAFF. The CDR3, as DNA: TGTGCCAGCAGGCAGGGGGCGAACACTGAAGCTTTCTTT.

V usage is TRBV7-6 and J usage is TRBJ2-6; possible D gene TRBD1, 5 bases. Germline lookup yields CDR1 SGHVS and CDR2 FNYEAQ. Trimming removed 5 bases at V and 3 bases at J, with 14 bases between. The CDR3 contains 16 residues. The CDR3 region is CASSNSRVDGANVLTF. The CDR3 DNA sequence: TGTGCCAGCAGCAACTCCAGGGTAGATGGGGCCAACGTCCTGACTTTC.

This clonotype was found many times. The rearrangement links TRBV12-3 or TRBV12-4 to TRBJ2-2, with TRBD2 as a possible D gene (5 bases). The CDR3 length is 15 residues. Trimming removed 6 bases from V and 14 bases from J, with 25 bases in between. CDR3 nucleotide sequence: TGTGCCAGCAGCCCCCCCAGCCCGGGGTACCGGCGCCTGTTTTTT. Translated, it gives CASSPPSPGYRRLFF.

The table lists this clonotype with a few counts. The chain is built from TRBV28 and TRBJ2-3, with D perhaps TRBD1 (5 bases). Trimming pared 5 bases from V and 6 bases from J, leaving 15 bases between. From germline, CDR1 is MDHEN and CDR2 SYDVKM. The CDR3 runs to 14 residues. The CDR3 loop is CASSPMDIRDTQYF. CDR3 sequence (DNA): TGTGCCAGCAGTCCCATGGACATTCGGGATACGCAGTATTTT.

This clonotype was found many times. The genes are TRBV29-1 and TRBJ2-1, with 10 bases that match TRBD2. The CDR3 length is 15 residues. Germline values: CDR1 SQVTM, CDR2 ANQGSEA. The J segment lost 2 bases and the V segment lost 4 bases, leaving 5 bases of the junction unmatched. The CDR3 sequence: CSVVGSGRAYNEQFF. As DNA, the CDR3 is TGCAGCGTTGTTGGGAGCGGGAGGGCCTACAATGAGCAGTTCTTC.

This clonotype has ten or more counts. This chain uses TRBV6-5 with TRBJ2-1; D possibly matches TRBD1 or TRBD2 (5 bases each). The CDR3 consists of 11 residues. The V end was cut by 6 bases, the J end by 13 bases, with 13 bases between. The germline V gene has CDR1 MNHEY and CDR2 SVGAGI. The CDR3 spells CASRGTSGQFF. As DNA, the CDR3 is TGTGCCAGCAGGGGGACCTCGGGTCAGTTCTTC.

The chain uses TRBV20-1 and TRBJ1-6; D call uncertain. The CDR3 is 12 residues long. Germline-derived CDR1 and CDR2 are DFQATT and SNEGSKA (reference sequence). Trimming took 3 bases from V and 9 from J, leaving 9 bases between them. The chain's CDR3 is CSASDRSSPLHF. CDR3 nucleotides: TGCAGTGCTAGCGACCGTAGTTCACCCCTCCACTTT.

The chain links TRBV19 to TRBJ2-4; 12 bases fit TRBD2. Trimming removed 4 bases from V and 0 bases from J; junction bases left unmatched: 10. The CDR3 totals 19 residues. The germline V gene encodes CDR1 LNHDA and CDR2 SQIVND (reference sequence). The CDR3 sequence is CASSTGLAGTMLAKNIQYF. DNA for the CDR3: TGTGCCAGTAGTACCGGACTAGCGGGAACAATGCTAGCCAAAAACATTCAGTACTTC. Variable domain in full (rest from reference TRBV19 and TRBJ2-4): DGGITQSPKYLFRKEGQNVTLSCEQNLNHDAMYWYRQDPGQGLRLIYYSQIVNDFQKGDIAEGYSVSREKKESFPLTVTSAQKNPTAFYLCASSTGLAGTMLAKNIQYFGAGTRLSVL.

Points on this clonotype: The junction shows a germline mismatch at one end, possibly a read error. V gene TRBV3-1 combines with J gene TRBJ2-5, with TRBD1 identical over 9 bases. The CDR3 has 15 amino acids. The germline V gene has CDR1 LGHDT and CDR2 YNNKEL (reference sequence). Written as DNA, the CDR3 is TGTGCCACCAGCCAAGTGGTGGGACAGGGCACGACCCAGTACTTC. Amino acid sequence: CATSQVVGQGTTQYF.

The rearrangement links TRBV2 to TRBJ2-1, with D possibly being TRBD1 or TRBD2 (5 bases each). The CDR3 has 15 amino acids. Germline CDR1 and CDR2: SNHLY and FYNNEI. Trimming took off 8 bases at V and 5 bases at J, with 19 bases between the two ends. For the CDR3, the DNA is TGTGCCAGCGCAAGGTCGGGGCCCGGGAACAATGAGCAGTTCTTC. It encodes CASARSGPGNNEQFF.

This clonotype has a handful of counts. The J gene is TRBJ2-1, the V gene TRBV6-4, with TRBD1 matching 9 bases. This CDR3 contains 15 residues. J was trimmed by 2 bases and V by 2 bases; bases with no gene match: 1. Germline CDR1 and CDR2: MRHNA and SNTAGT. The CDR3 reads CASSDGTGTYNEQFF. As DNA, the CDR3 is TGTGCCAGCAGTGACGGGACAGGGACCTACAATGAGCAGTTCTTC.

In this sample, this clonotype turned up many times. The chain uses TRBV12-5 and TRBJ2-3; D is possibly TRBD1 or TRBD2 (5 bases each). In germline, CDR1 is LGHNT, CDR2 FRNRAP. This CDR3 has 17 residues. Trimming left V 5 bases short and J 0 bases short, with 18 bases between. The CDR3 sequence is CASGPGTAPASTDTQYF. The CDR3, as DNA: TGTGCTAGTGGTCCCGGGACGGCGCCGGCTAGCACAGATACGCAGTATTTT. Full variable domain (outside the CDR3, taken from reference TRBV12-5 and TRBJ2-3): DARVTQTPRHKVTEMGQEVTMRCQPILGHNTVFWYRQTMMQGLELLAYFRNRAPLDDSGMPKDRFSAEMPDATLATLKIQPSEPRDSAVYFCASGPGTAPASTDTQYFGPGTRLTVL.